This TCR beta chain was sequenced during a study of T cells in Graves' hyperthyroidism and ophthalmopathy. This CDR3 spans 16 amino acids. Germline V CDR1 and CDR2: DFQATT, SNEGSKA (reference sequence). After removal of 0 bases from V and 4 bases from J, the junction contained 5 bases not matched to a gene. Using RNA transcripts as the source, TCR beta CDR3 regions were amplified. The HTBI primer set drove a first-round RT-PCR of the TCR CDR3. TCRdb passed the multiplex PCR reads through MiXCR, listing each CDR3 protein once. The data contain fewer than 600,000 distinct CDR3 sequences, 14% of them seen just once; the ten biggest clones take up approximately 14%. This clonotype was seen repeatedly, ten times or more.

The receptor's source is a woman aged 40 to 49 with Graves' hyperthyroidism. V usage is TRBV20-1 and J usage is TRBJ2-1; the match to TRBD2 covers 11 bases. The sample consisted of blood. The CDR3 DNA follows: TGCAGTGCTAGAGACTCTAGCGGGAGGACTTACAATGAGCAGTTCTTC. Translated, it gives CSARDSSGRTYNEQFF.